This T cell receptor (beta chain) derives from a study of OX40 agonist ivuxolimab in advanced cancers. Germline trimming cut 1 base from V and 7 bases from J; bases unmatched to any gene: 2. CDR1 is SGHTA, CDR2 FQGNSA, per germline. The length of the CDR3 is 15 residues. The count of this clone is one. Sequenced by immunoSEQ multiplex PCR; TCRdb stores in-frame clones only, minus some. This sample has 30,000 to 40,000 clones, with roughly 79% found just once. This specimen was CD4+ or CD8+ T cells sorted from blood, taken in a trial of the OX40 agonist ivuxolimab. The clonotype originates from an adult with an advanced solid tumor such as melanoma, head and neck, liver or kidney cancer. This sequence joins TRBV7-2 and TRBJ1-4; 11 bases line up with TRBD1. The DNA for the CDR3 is TGTGCCAGCAGCTTAGTAGGGACAGGGGGTGAAAAACTGTTTTTT. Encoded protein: CASSLVGTGGEKLFF.